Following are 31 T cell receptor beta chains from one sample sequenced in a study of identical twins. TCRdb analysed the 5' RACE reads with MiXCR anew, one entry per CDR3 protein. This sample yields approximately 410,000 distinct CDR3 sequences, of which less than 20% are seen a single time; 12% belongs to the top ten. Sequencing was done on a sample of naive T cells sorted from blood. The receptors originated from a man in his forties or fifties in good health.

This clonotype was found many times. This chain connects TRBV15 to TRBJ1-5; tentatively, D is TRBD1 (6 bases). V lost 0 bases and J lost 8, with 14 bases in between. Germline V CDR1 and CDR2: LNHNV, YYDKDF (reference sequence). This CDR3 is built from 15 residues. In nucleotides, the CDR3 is TGTGCCACCAGCAGAGATCAGGGGACCGAGAAGCCCCAGCATTTT. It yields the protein CATSRDQGTEKPQHF.

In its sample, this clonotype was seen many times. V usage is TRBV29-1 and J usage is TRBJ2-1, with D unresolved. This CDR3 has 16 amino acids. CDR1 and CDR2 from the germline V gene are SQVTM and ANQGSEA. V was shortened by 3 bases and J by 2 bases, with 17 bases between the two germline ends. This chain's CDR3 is CSVDGVQSDTYNEQFF. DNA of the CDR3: TGCAGCGTTGATGGGGTGCAGTCCGACACCTACAATGAGCAGTTCTTC.

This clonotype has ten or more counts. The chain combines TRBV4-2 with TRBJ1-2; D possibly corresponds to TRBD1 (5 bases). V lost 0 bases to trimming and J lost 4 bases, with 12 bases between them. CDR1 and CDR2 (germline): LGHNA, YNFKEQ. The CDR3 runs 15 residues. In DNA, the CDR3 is TGTGCCAGCAGCCAAGAGGAATCCGACAGCTATGGCTACACCTTC. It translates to CASSQEESDSYGYTF.

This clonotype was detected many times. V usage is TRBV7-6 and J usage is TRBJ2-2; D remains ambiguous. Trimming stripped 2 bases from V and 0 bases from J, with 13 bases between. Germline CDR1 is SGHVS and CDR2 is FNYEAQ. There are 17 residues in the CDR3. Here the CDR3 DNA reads TGTGCCAGCAGCTTACTCATCAGGCCCGCGAACACCGGGGAGCTGTTTTTT. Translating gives CASSLLIRPANTGELFF.

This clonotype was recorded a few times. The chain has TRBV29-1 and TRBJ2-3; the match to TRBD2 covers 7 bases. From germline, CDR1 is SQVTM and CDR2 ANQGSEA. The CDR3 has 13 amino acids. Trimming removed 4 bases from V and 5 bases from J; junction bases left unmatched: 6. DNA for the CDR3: TGCAGCGTTGGGGGGAGGGCCATAGATACGCAGTATTTT. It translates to CSVGGRAIDTQYF.

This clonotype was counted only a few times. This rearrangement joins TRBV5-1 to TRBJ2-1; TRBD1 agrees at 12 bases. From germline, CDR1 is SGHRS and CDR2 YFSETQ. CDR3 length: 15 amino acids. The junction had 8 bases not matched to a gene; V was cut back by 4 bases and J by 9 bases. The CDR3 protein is CASSPGQGAGSEQFF. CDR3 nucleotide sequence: TGCGCCAGCAGCCCGGGACAGGGGGCCGGGAGTGAGCAGTTCTTC.

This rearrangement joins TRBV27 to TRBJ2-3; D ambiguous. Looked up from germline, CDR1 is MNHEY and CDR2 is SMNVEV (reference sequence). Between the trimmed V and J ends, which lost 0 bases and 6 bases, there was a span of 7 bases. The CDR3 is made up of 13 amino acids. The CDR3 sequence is CASSLSVKDTQYF. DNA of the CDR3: TGTGCCAGCAGTTTATCCGTCAAGGATACGCAGTATTTT.

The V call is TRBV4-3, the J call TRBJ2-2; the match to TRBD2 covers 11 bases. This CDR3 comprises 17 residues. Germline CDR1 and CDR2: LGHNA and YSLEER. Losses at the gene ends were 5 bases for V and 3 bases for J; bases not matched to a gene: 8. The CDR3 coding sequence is TGCGCCAGCAGCTTGCATGCGGGACTAGCGGACACCGGGGAGCTGTTTTTT. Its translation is CASSLHAGLADTGELFF.

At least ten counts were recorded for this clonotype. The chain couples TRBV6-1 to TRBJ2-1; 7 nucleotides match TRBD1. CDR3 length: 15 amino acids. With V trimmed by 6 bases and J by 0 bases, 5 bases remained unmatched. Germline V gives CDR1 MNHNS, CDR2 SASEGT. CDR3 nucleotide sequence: TGTGCCAGCAGCCCGGACAGGAGCTCCTACAATGAGCAGTTCTTC. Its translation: CASSPDRSSYNEQFF.

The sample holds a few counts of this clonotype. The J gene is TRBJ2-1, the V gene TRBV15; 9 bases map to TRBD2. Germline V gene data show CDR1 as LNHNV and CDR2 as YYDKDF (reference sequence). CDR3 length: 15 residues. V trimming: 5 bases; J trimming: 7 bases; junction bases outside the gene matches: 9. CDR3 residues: CATSVEREVWNEQFF. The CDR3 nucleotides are TGTGCCACCAGCGTGGAGCGGGAGGTATGGAATGAGCAGTTCTTC.

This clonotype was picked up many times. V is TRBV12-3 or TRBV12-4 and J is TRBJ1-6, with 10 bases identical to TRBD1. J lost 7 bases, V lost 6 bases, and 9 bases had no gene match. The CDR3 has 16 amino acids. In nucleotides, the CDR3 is TGTGCCAGCAGCACCGGGACAGGGGTGCAGAATTCACCCCTCCACTTT. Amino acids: CASSTGTGVQNSPLHF.

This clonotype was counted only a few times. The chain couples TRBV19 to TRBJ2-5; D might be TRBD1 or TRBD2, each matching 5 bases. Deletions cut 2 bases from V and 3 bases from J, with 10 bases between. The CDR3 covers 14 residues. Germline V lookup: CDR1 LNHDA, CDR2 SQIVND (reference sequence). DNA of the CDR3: TGTGCCAGTAGTATAACCGGGACGGAAGAGACCCAGTACTTC. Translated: CASSITGTEETQYF.

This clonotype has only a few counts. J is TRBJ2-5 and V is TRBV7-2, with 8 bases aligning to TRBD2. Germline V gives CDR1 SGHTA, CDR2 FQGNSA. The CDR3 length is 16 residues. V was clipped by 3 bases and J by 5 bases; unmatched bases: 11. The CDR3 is CASSFETGGRYETQYF. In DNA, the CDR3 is TGTGCCAGCAGCTTCGAGACGGGGGGGCGTTACGAGACCCAGTACTTC. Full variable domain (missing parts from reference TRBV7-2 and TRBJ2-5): GAGVSQSPSNKVTEKGKDVELRCDPISGHTALYWYRQSLGQGLEFLIYFQGNSAPDKSGLPSDRFSAERTGGSVSTLTIQRTQQEDSAVYLCASSFETGGRYETQYFGPGTRLLVL.

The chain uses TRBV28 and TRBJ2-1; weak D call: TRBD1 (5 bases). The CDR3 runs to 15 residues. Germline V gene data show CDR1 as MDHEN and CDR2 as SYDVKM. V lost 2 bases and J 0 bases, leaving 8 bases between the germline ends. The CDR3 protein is CASSLAGHSYNEQFF. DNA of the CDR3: TGTGCCAGCAGTTTAGCAGGGCACTCCTACAATGAGCAGTTCTTC.

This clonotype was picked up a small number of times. The CDR3 DNA reads TGCGCCAGCAGCTTGGGGACTTGGAGAATTCCGGAGACCCAGTACTTC. Amino acid sequence: CASSLGTWRIPETQYF. The rearrangement links TRBV5-1 to TRBJ2-5; tentatively, D is TRBD2 (5 bases). The V gene lost 0 bases and the J gene lost 5 bases, with 17 bases spanning the gap. The CDR3 is 16 amino acids. Germline CDR1 SGHRS, CDR2 YFSETQ.

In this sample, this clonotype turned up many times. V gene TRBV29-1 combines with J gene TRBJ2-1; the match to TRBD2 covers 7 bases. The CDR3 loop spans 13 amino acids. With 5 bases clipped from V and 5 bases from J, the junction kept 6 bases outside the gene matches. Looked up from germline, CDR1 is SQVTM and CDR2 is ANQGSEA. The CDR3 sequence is CSVRREHDNEQFF. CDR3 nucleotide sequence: TGCAGCGTTCGGCGGGAGCACGACAATGAGCAGTTCTTC.

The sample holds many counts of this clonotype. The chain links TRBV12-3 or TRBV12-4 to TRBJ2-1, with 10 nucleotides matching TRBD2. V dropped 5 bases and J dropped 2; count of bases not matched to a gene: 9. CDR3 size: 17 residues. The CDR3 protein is CASSHSPGLATYNEQFF. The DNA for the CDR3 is TGTGCCAGCAGTCATAGCCCGGGACTAGCGACCTACAATGAGCAGTTCTTC.

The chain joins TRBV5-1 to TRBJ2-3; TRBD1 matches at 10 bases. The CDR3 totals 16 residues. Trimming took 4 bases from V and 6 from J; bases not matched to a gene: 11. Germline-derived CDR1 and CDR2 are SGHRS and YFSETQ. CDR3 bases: TGCGCCAGCAGCCCCGGTGGGACAGGGGCACACGATACGCAGTATTTT. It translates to CASSPGGTGAHDTQYF.

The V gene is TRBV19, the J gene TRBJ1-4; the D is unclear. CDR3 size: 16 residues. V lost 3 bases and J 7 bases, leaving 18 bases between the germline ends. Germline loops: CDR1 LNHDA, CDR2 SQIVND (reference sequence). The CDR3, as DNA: TGTGCCAGTAGTATGCAGAGACGGACCAGAACTGAAAAACTGTTTTTT. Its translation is CASSMQRRTRTEKLFF.

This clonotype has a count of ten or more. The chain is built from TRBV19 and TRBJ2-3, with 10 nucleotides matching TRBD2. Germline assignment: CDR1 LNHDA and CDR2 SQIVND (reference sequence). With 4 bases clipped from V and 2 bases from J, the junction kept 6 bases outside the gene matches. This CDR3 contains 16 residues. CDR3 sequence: CASSTRTSGTTDTQYF. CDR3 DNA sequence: TGTGCCAGTAGTACCAGGACTAGCGGCACCACAGATACGCAGTATTTT. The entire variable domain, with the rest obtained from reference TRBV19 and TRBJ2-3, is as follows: DGGITQSPKYLFRKEGQNVTLSCEQNLNHDAMYWYRQDPGQGLRLIYYSQIVNDFQKGDIAEGYSVSREKKESFPLTVTSAQKNPTAFYLCASSTRTSGTTDTQYFGPGTRLTVL.

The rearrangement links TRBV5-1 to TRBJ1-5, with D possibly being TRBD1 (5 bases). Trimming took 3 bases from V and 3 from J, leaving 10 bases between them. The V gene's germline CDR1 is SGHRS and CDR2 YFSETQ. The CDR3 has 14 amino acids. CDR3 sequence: CASSSDGANQPQHF. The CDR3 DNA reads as TGCGCCAGCAGCTCGGACGGGGCCAATCAGCCCCAGCATTTT.

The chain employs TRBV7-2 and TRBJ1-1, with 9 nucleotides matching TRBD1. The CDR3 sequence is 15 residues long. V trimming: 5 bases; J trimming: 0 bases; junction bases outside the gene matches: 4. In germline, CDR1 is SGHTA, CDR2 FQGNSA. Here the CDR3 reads CASSPGTGLNTEAFF. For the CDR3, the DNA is TGTGCCAGCAGCCCAGGGACAGGGCTGAACACTGAAGCTTTCTTT. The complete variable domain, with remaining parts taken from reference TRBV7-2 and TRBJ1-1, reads GAGVSQSPSNKVTEKGKDVELRCDPISGHTALYWYRQSLGQGLEFLIYFQGNSAPDKSGLPSDRFSAERTGGSVSTLTIQRTQQEDSAVYLCASSPGTGLNTEAFFGQGTRLTVV.

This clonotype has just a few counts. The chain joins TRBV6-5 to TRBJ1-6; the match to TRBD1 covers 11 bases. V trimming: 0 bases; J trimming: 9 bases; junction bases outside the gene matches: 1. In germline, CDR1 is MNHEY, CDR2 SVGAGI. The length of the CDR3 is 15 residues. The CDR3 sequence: CASSYSGTGGSPLHF. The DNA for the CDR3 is TGTGCCAGCAGTTACTCTGGGACAGGGGGTTCACCCCTCCACTTT.

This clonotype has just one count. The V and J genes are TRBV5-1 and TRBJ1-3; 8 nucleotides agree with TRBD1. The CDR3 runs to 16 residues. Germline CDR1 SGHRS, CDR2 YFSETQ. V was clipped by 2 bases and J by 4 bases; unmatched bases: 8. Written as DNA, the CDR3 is TGCGCCAGCAGCTTATCCGGGACAGGCTACGGAAACACCATATATTTT. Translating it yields CASSLSGTGYGNTIYF.

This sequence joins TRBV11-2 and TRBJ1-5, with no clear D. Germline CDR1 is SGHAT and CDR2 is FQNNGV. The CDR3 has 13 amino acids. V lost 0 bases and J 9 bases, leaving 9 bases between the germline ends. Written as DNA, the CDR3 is TGTGCCAGCAGCTTAGATCGGGGTGGGCCCCAGCATTTT. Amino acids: CASSLDRGGPQHF.

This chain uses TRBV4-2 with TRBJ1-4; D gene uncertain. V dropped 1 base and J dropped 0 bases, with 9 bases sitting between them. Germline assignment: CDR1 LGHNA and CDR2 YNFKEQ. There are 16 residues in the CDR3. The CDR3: CASSQGSRPTNEKLFF. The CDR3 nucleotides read TGTGCCAGCAGCCAAGGTTCCCGGCCAACTAATGAAAAACTGTTTTTT.

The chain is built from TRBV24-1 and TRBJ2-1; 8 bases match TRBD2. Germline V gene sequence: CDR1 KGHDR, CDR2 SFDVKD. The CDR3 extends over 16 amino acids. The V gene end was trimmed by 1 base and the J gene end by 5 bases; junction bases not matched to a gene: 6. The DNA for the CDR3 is TGTGCCACCAGTGATTTTAAGCGGGGGCCGAACAATGAGCAGTTCTTC. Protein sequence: CATSDFKRGPNNEQFF.

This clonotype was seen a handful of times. CDR3 DNA: TGTGCCACCAGCAGAGAGGGTACCGGGGAGCTGTTTTTT. Its translation: CATSREGTGELFF. V is TRBV15 and J is TRBJ2-2; D not resolved. Germline lookup yields CDR1 LNHNV and CDR2 YYDKDF (reference sequence). The V and J ends lost 0 bases and 5 bases respectively, with 4 bases between them. This CDR3 spans 13 amino acids.

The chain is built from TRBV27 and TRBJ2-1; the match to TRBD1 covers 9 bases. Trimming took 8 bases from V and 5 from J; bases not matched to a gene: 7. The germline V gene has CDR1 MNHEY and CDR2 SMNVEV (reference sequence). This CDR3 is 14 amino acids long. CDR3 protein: CASGRDRVNNEQFF. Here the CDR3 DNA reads TGTGCCAGCGGCCGGGACAGGGTCAACAATGAGCAGTTCTTC.

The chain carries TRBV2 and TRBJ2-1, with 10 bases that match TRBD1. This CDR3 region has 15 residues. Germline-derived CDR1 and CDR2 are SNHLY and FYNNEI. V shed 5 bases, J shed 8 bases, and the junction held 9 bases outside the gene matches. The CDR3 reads CASSSRTGGGDEQFF. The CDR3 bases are TGTGCCAGCAGTTCCCGGACAGGGGGTGGGGATGAGCAGTTCTTC.

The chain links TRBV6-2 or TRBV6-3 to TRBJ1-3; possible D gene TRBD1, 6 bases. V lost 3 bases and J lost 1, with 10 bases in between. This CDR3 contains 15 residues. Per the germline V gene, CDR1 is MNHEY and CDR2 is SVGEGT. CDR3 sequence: CASSYGGTSGNTIYF. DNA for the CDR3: TGTGCCAGCAGTTATGGAGGGACATCTGGAAACACCATATATTTT.